This T cell receptor beta chain emerged from a study of blood T cell repertoires in COVID-19. Across the study: Nucleic acid was either cDNA or gDNA, and it came from T cells, B-cell-depleted T cells, or PBMCs.

Details on this clone: Other DNA sequences from this sample encode an identical CDR3 as well.

Generated by immunoSEQ multiplex PCR, the TCRdb table keeps only in-frame clones and is missing some. Of some 490,000 clones in the sample, around 85% are singletons; the top ten hold 7% to 10%. Trimming removed 5 bases from V and 3 bases from J, with 6 bases in between. Germline V CDR1 and CDR2: KGHDR, SFDVKD. The CDR3 has 13 amino acids. The age range of participants was about 18 to 100 years, with residence in about two dozen US areas. Clinical history as reported by participants underpinned cohort assignment. This chain joins TRBV24-1 and TRBJ2-2, with D unresolved. Sequenced sample: PBMCs or T cells enriched from blood (not recorded which). This TCR came from a woman aged 60-75 years who had recovered from COVID-19. Here the CDR3 DNA reads TGTGCCACCAGTGCACGGGACACCGGGGAGCTGTTTTTT. Translating it yields CATSARDTGELFF.